These 25 T cell receptor beta chains were sequenced from one sample in a study of post-analysis software for immune sequencing data. cDNA libraries of TCR beta carried unique molecular identifiers. Each CDR3 protein is one row after TCRdb ran MiXCR on the PCR reads. Here the sample spans 800,000 to 950,000 distinct CDR3 sequences, about 53% being singletons. No antigen has been assigned to these receptors. Whole-study results and caveats: There were five or six TRBV segments more frequent in patients than controls, and TRBV5-6, TRBV5-1 and TRBV20-1 were among them.

The sample consisted of blood. These receptor sequences come from a girl under 18 with multiple sclerosis.

The genes are TRBV27 and TRBJ2-5, with 7 bases that match TRBD2. Germline V gene lookup returns CDR1 MNHEY and CDR2 SMNVEV (reference sequence). The CDR3 spans 17 residues. Unmatched junction bases numbered 15, after V lost 3 bases and J lost 5 bases. The CDR3, as DNA: TGTGCCAGCAGTTTCTCTTCATGGGGGGGAGTGGGGGAGACCCAGTACTTC. It specifies CASSFSSWGGVGETQYF.

The J gene is TRBJ1-5, the V gene TRBV7-8; 11 bases are shared with TRBD1. The CDR3 extends over 19 amino acids. After removal of 3 bases from V and 0 bases from J, the junction contained 10 bases not matched to a gene. Germline V gives CDR1 SGHVS, CDR2 FQNEAQ. The CDR3 bases are TGTGCCAGCAGCTTGCACTCCGGGACAGGGGGATATAGCAATCAGCCCCAGCATTTT. As protein: CASSLHSGTGGYSNQPQHF.

This clonotype has a handful of counts. The chain combines TRBV18 with TRBJ1-1, with a possible D match to TRBD1 (5 bases). Germline V lookup: CDR1 KGHSH, CDR2 LQKENI. CDR3 size: 14 residues. V lost 6 bases and J 1 base, leaving 12 bases between the germline ends. CDR3: CASSPPGGNTEAFF. DNA for the CDR3: TGTGCCAGCTCCCCGCCGGGGGGGAACACTGAAGCTTTCTTT.

This chain uses TRBV7-2 with TRBJ2-5; D perhaps matches TRBD2 (5 bases). CDR3 length equals 14 residues. V lost 5 bases to trimming and J lost 6 bases, with 16 bases between them. Germline V gives CDR1 SGHTA, CDR2 FQGNSA. The CDR3 reads CASSPGPLGKTQYF. In DNA, the CDR3 is TGTGCCAGCAGCCCCGGACCCCTCGGGAAGACCCAGTACTTC.

The chain has TRBV3-1 and TRBJ1-2; D unclear. V was clipped by 0 bases and J by 5 bases, with 7 bases between them. This CDR3 has 13 residues. Germline V lookup: CDR1 LGHDT, CDR2 YNNKEL (reference sequence). As DNA, the CDR3 is TGTGCCAGCAGCCAAGATGGCCGATATGGCTACACCTTC. Its protein product is CASSQDGRYGYTF.

The genes are TRBV20-1 and TRBJ2-7, with 11 bases fitting TRBD2. The V segment lost 0 bases and the J segment 3 bases; nucleotides outside the gene matches: 7. The germline V gene has CDR1 DFQATT and CDR2 SNEGSKA (reference sequence). CDR3 length equals 16 residues. The CDR3 is CSARDLTSGSLYEQYF. The CDR3 coding sequence is TGCAGTGCTAGAGATTTAACTAGCGGGAGCCTCTACGAGCAGTACTTC.

The chain uses TRBV30 and TRBJ2-3; 7 positions agree with TRBD1. Trimming took 0 bases from V and 0 from J; bases not matched to a gene: 6. Germline loops: CDR1 GTSNPN, CDR2 SVGIG (reference sequence). The CDR3 extends over 16 amino acids. For the CDR3, the DNA is TGTGCCTGGAGTGTGCCCGGGACAGCTAGCACAGATACGCAGTATTTT. Protein sequence: CAWSVPGTASTDTQYF.

This chain joins TRBV5-1 and TRBJ2-3; TRBD2 aligns across 8 bases. This CDR3 has 18 residues. Germline V CDR1 and CDR2: SGHRS, YFSETQ. J gave up 3 bases and V 4 bases, and 16 bases lay outside the gene matches. The CDR3 is CASSLGERERMGTDTQYF. CDR3 DNA: TGCGCCAGCAGCCTTGGGGAGCGGGAGAGGATGGGGACAGATACGCAGTATTTT.

The chain carries TRBV5-1 and TRBJ2-4; 10 nucleotides agree with TRBD2. Trimming cost V 0 bases and J 7 bases; bases outside gene matches: 7. Germline V gene data show CDR1 as SGHRS and CDR2 as YFSETQ. There are 16 residues in the CDR3. The CDR3 here is CASSLEGVAGGNIQYF. For the CDR3, the DNA is TGCGCCAGCAGCTTGGAAGGAGTAGCGGGAGGTAACATTCAGTACTTC.

This clonotype was seen a few times. The chain joins TRBV19 to TRBJ2-3; D may be TRBD1 (7 bases). V was shortened by 7 bases and J by 2 bases, with 13 bases between the two germline ends. Germline V gives CDR1 LNHDA, CDR2 SQIVND (reference sequence). This CDR3 region has 14 residues. This chain's CDR3 is CASTGGQFTDTQYF. The CDR3 coding sequence is TGTGCCAGTACCGGGGGACAGTTCACAGATACGCAGTATTTT.

The V gene is TRBV27, the J gene TRBJ2-7, with TRBD2 as a possible D gene (6 bases). The germline gives CDR1 MNHEY, CDR2 SMNVEV (reference sequence). With 7 bases removed from V and 5 bases from J, the gap between germline ends came to 15 bases. The CDR3 spans 13 residues. CDR3 residues: CASKRAGTDEQYF. The DNA for the CDR3 is TGTGCCAGCAAAAGGGCGGGGACGGACGAGCAGTACTTC.

This chain joins TRBV29-1 and TRBJ2-1; unclear D gene. The germline V gene encodes CDR1 SQVTM and CDR2 ANQGSEA. The CDR3 has 14 residues. The ends were cut back, 7 bases at V and 0 bases at J, with 13 bases in the middle. For the CDR3, the DNA is TGCAGCGCTGGATTTATCCCCTCCTACAATGAGCAGTTCTTC. As protein: CSAGFIPSYNEQFF.

The chain couples TRBV12-3 or TRBV12-4 to TRBJ1-2, with 8 bases aligning to TRBD1. The V segment lost 5 bases and the J segment 4 bases; nucleotides outside the gene matches: 9. This CDR3 comprises 15 residues. The CDR3 sequence: CASSPGQARGYGYTF. Written as DNA, the CDR3 is TGTGCCAGCAGTCCGGGACAGGCACGAGGCTATGGCTACACCTTC.

The chain joins TRBV15 to TRBJ2-3, with 12 bases aligning to TRBD2. The CDR3 spans 16 residues. After removal of 4 bases from V and 3 bases from J, the junction contained 5 bases not matched to a gene. In germline, CDR1 is LNHNV, CDR2 YYDKDF (reference sequence). DNA of the CDR3: TGTGCCACCAGCATTTCACTAGCGGGAGGTACAGATACGCAGTATTTT. It yields the protein CATSISLAGGTDTQYF.

The sample holds a few counts of this clonotype. This sequence joins TRBV10-3 and TRBJ2-1; D could derive from TRBD1 or TRBD2 (5 bases each). CDR1 is ENHRY, CDR2 SYGVKD, per germline. The V and J ends lost 8 bases and 2 bases respectively, with 10 bases between them. CDR3 length: 13 residues. As DNA, the CDR3 is TGTGCCATCGGGGGAGTTCCCTACAATGAGCAGTTCTTC. Encoded protein: CAIGGVPYNEQFF.

The chain joins TRBV4-2 to TRBJ2-5; 10 bases fit TRBD2. The CDR3 is 15 residues long. Trimming at V came to 4 bases and at J to 9 bases, leaving 11 bases not matched to a gene. Germline CDR1 reads LGHNA; CDR2 reads YNFKEQ. For the CDR3, the DNA is TGTGCCAGCAGCCTTGAAAGCGGGGGGGTATCGGCCCAGTACTTC. It specifies CASSLESGGVSAQYF.

This clonotype was counted between two and nine times. The chain uses TRBV12-3 or TRBV12-4 and TRBJ2-5, with a possible D match to TRBD2 (5 bases). Trimming cost V 5 bases and J 1 base, with 11 bases left between them. The CDR3 extends over 14 amino acids. This chain's CDR3 is CASSPDFSQETQYF. In DNA, the CDR3 is TGTGCCAGCAGTCCGGACTTCTCCCAAGAGACCCAGTACTTC.

The V call is TRBV29-1, the J call TRBJ2-2, with D perhaps TRBD1 (5 bases). Looked up from germline, CDR1 is SQVTM and CDR2 is ANQGSEA. Trimming left V 5 bases short and J 4 bases short, with 14 bases between. The CDR3 contains 14 residues. The CDR3 reads CSVSWGPATGELFF. The CDR3, as DNA: TGCAGCGTTAGTTGGGGCCCTGCCACCGGGGAGCTGTTTTTT.

V is TRBV3-1 and J is TRBJ1-1; unclear D gene. The CDR3 consists of 13 residues. Germline CDR1 reads LGHDT; CDR2 reads YNNKEL (reference sequence). Trimming shortened V by 3 bases and J by 1 base, and 6 bases separated the two germline ends. The CDR3 is CASSHHENTEAFF. CDR3 in DNA: TGTGCCAGCAGCCATCATGAGAACACTGAAGCTTTCTTT.

The chain has TRBV14 and TRBJ2-7; D unresolved. The CDR3 length is 14 residues. CDR1 SGHDN and CDR2 FVKESK come from the germline V gene. Between the trimmed V and J ends, which lost 4 bases and 1 base, there was a span of 11 bases. The CDR3 DNA sequence: TGTGCCAGCAGCCCCACGGCCAAATCCTACGAGCAGTACTTC. This sequence encodes CASSPTAKSYEQYF.

CDR3 DNA sequence: TGCAGTGCTAGGAGAGGCGGGGGGGGCTTCTACAATGAGCAGTTCTTC. Amino acids: CSARRGGGGFYNEQFF. This chain joins TRBV20-1 and TRBJ2-1; 9 bases are a match to TRBD2. Germline values: CDR1 DFQATT, CDR2 SNEGSKA (reference sequence). The CDR3 covers 16 residues. V lost 3 bases and J lost 3; bases outside the gene matches: 9.

This clonotype was counted only a few times. A read error may be the cause here, since a much bigger clone is one base away. The genes are TRBV5-1 and TRBJ2-5; D not resolved. V dropped 4 bases and J dropped 5 bases, with 9 bases sitting between them. Per germline, CDR1 SGHRS and CDR2 YFSETQ. This CDR3 is built from 12 residues. In DNA, the CDR3 is TGCGCCAGCAGCATAATGAGGGAGACCCAGTACTTC. Its translation is CASSIMRETQYF.

The chain is built from TRBV7-6 and TRBJ2-5; 8 bases match TRBD1. This CDR3 contains 16 residues. Germline loops: CDR1 SGHVS, CDR2 FNYEAQ. V shed 3 bases, J shed 5 bases, and the junction held 11 bases outside the gene matches. This CDR3 is CASSLGTGSPDETQYF. As DNA, the CDR3 is TGTGCCAGCAGCTTGGGGACAGGAAGTCCGGACGAGACCCAGTACTTC. Based on the CDR3 plus reference TRBV7-6 and TRBJ2-5, the full variable domain is GAGVSQSPRYKVTKRGQDVALRCDPISGHVSLYWYRQALGQGPEFLTYFNYEAQQDKSGLPNDRFSAERPEGSISTLTIQRTEQRDSAMYRCASSLGTGSPDETQYFGPGTRLLVL.

In this sample, this clonotype turned up a few times. The V call is TRBV29-1, the J call TRBJ2-1, with TRBD2 matching 11 bases. The CDR3 runs to 13 residues. From germline, CDR1 is SQVTM and CDR2 ANQGSEA. The V and J ends lost 5 bases and 9 bases, in that order; junction bases with no gene match: 6. The CDR3 bases are TGCAGCGTTCTTAGCGGGAGGGCCGGTGAGCAGTTCTTC. Its protein is CSVLSGRAGEQFF.

The rearrangement joins TRBV29-1 to TRBJ2-5; 7 bases fit TRBD1. The CDR3 is 15 residues long. Germline V gives CDR1 SQVTM, CDR2 ANQGSEA. V shed 6 bases, J shed 4 bases, and the junction held 14 bases outside the gene matches. Here the CDR3 reads CSVSSPQGVGETQYF. Written as DNA, the CDR3 is TGCAGCGTATCCTCCCCGCAGGGGGTAGGAGAGACCCAGTACTTC.